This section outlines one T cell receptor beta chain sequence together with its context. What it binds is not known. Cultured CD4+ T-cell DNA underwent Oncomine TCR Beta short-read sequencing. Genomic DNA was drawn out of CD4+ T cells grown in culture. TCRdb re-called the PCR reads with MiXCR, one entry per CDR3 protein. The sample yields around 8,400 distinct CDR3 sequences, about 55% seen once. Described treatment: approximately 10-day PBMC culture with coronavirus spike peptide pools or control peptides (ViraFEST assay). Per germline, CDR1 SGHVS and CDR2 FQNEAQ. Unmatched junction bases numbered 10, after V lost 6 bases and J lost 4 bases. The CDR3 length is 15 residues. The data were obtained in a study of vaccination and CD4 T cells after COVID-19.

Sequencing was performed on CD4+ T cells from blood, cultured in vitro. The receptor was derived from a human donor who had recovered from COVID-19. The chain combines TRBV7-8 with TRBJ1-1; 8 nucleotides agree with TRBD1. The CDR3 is CASRLSGGAVTEAFF. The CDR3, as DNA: TGTGCCAGCAGACTCTCAGGGGGCGCGGTCACTGAAGCTTTCTTT.